This entry concerns a single T cell receptor beta chain. Its antigen is unknown. The CDR3 is 18 amino acids. Germline assignment: CDR1 SNHLY and CDR2 FYNNEI. V was pared by 4 bases and J by 1 base, with 20 bases between. The data are from a study of cytomegalovirus exposure and HLA in healthy donors. Study details: An analysis done earlier identified 117 million unique TCR beta sequences from around 180 million T cells. Study-wide results and limits: Some public TCRs appeared in many individuals, while most sequences were rare. Accurate HLA-A and HLA-B prediction from TCR beta sequences was reported for most subjects.

The PCR ran on 60 Vbeta and 13 Jbeta primers. Data came from immunoSEQ multiplex PCR; TCRdb stores just in-frame clones and leaves some out. The table has about 200,000 clones, 80% to 90% seen once. The sequencing sample was made of PBMCs. The chain joins TRBV2 to TRBJ1-5, with D tentatively TRBD1 (6 bases). The receptor's source is a man aged 30 to 45 in good health and CMV-seronegative. The CDR3 spells CASSVAGEGWGSNQPQHF. The CDR3 region has the DNA TGTGCCAGCAGTGTCGCAGGGGAGGGCTGGGGGAGCAATCAGCCCCAGCATTTT.